These 30 T cell receptor beta chains were all obtained from the same sample, sequenced in a study of blood T cell repertoires in COVID-19. Repertoires were generated with immunoSEQ multiplex PCR, while TCRdb's copy carries only in-frame clones and drops some. The sample holds about 230,000 clones, 80% to 90% seen once. Sequencing was done on a sample of peripheral blood. These receptor sequences come from a woman older than 75 with COVID-19, enrolled during active disease.

This clone has only a few counts. This chain joins TRBV19 and TRBJ1-2, with TRBD1 matching 7 bases. CDR3 size: 15 residues. V dropped 5 bases and J dropped 8; count of bases not matched to a gene: 14. Germline V CDR1 and CDR2: LNHDA, SQIVND (reference sequence). This CDR3 is CASSRANRGLGGYTF. The CDR3 DNA reads as TGTGCCAGTAGTCGGGCCAACAGGGGCCTCGGCGGCTACACCTTC.

The gene calls are TRBV3-1 (or the pseudogene TRBV3-2) and TRBJ2-5, with a tentative D call TRBD2 (5 bases). This CDR3 is 13 amino acids long. V lost 1 base to trimming and J lost 9 bases, with 12 bases between them. In germline, CDR1 is LGHDT, CDR2 YNNKEL (reference sequence). The CDR3 bases are TGTGCCAGCAGCCAAGGATCAGCGGCGGCCCAGTACTTC. Translated, it gives CASSQGSAAAQYF.

This clone was counted once. V and J are TRBV5-6 and TRBJ1-5; D unclear. The CDR3 is made up of 12 amino acids. V gave up 2 bases and J gave up 6 bases, with 6 bases separating them. CDR1 is SGHDT and CDR2 is YYEEEE in the germline V gene. CDR3: CASSFPGQPQHF. The CDR3 bases are TGTGCCAGCAGCTTTCCGGGTCAGCCCCAGCATTTT.

As concerns this clone: The junction and the germline gene differ at one end; a read error may be behind it. The chain is built from TRBV5-1 and TRBJ1-4, with 8 bases aligning to TRBD1. Germline-derived CDR1 and CDR2 are SGHRS and YFSETQ. The CDR3 contains 13 residues. CDR3 amino acids: CVSSRTGSEKLFF. CDR3 DNA: TGCGTCAGCAGTCGGACAGGGAGTGAAAAACTGTTTTTT. The whole variable domain, remainder taken from reference TRBV5-1 and TRBJ1-4, is KAGVTQTPRYLIKTRGQQVTLSCSPISGHRSVSWYQQTPGQGLQFLFEYFSETQRNKGNFPGRFSGRQFSNSRSEMNVSTLELGDSALYLCVSSRTGSEKLFFGSGTQLSVL.

The chain links TRBV2 to TRBJ1-6, with 7 bases matching TRBD1. This CDR3 has 14 amino acids. J gave up 12 bases and V 5 bases, and 10 bases lay outside the gene matches. Germline V gene sequence: CDR1 SNHLY, CDR2 FYNNEI. CDR3 sequence reads: CASSPRQGNGPLHF. Here the CDR3 DNA reads TGTGCCAGCAGTCCGAGACAGGGAAATGGACCCCTCCACTTT.

The chain joins TRBV11-2 to TRBJ1-2; D remains unclear. The CDR3 has 16 amino acids. Germline CDR1 is SGHAT and CDR2 is FQNNGV. Between the trimmed V and J ends, which lost 0 bases and 4 bases, there was a span of 15 bases. DNA of the CDR3: TGTGCCAGCAGCTTAGAGCGGGATCGGGTAACCTATGGCTACACCTTC. It specifies CASSLERDRVTYGYTF.

The chain is built from TRBV11-2 and TRBJ2-3, with 8 nucleotides matching TRBD2. The V gene end was trimmed by 3 bases and the J gene end by 4 bases; junction bases not matched to a gene: 9. The length of the CDR3 is 16 residues. Germline CDR1 is SGHAT and CDR2 is FQNNGV. The CDR3 nucleotides are TGTGCCAGCAGCTTTAGCGGGGCGGGAGTAGCAGATACGCAGTATTTT. This encodes CASSFSGAGVADTQYF.

The rearrangement links TRBV5-1 to TRBJ2-1, with D maybe TRBD2 (6 bases). The V end was cut by 4 bases, the J end by 5 bases, with 10 bases between. This CDR3 contains 13 residues. Per germline, CDR1 SGHRS and CDR2 YFSETQ. The CDR3 sequence is CASSGGTNNEQFF. The DNA for the CDR3 is TGCGCCAGCAGCGGCGGGACCAACAATGAGCAGTTCTTC.

The J gene is TRBJ2-1, the V gene TRBV23-1, with 7 bases matching TRBD1. TRBV23-1 is given ORF status, its function remaining uncertain. This CDR3 contains 15 residues. With 0 bases clipped from V and 4 bases from J, the junction kept 3 bases outside the gene matches. The CDR3 sequence is CASSQSTGAYNEQFF. The CDR3 DNA is TGCGCCAGCAGTCAATCAACAGGGGCGTACAATGAGCAGTTCTTC.

The V and J genes are TRBV6-6 and TRBJ2-1; 8 nucleotides line up with TRBD1. The trim removed 2 bases at V and 4 bases at J, leaving 4 bases unmatched. CDR3 size: 15 residues. Germline values: CDR1 MNHNY, CDR2 SVGAGI (reference sequence). The CDR3 reads CASSYGDRRYNEQFF. The CDR3 nucleotides are TGTGCCAGCAGTTACGGGGACAGGCGATACAATGAGCAGTTCTTC.

The genes are TRBV2 and TRBJ1-1; 8 bases fit TRBD1. Germline lookup yields CDR1 SNHLY and CDR2 FYNNEI. Trimming at V came to 8 bases and at J to 4 bases, leaving 12 bases not matched to a gene. This CDR3 comprises 15 residues. This chain's CDR3 is CASQGQGRIRTEAFF. The CDR3 DNA reads as TGTGCCAGCCAAGGACAGGGCAGGATTCGCACTGAAGCTTTCTTT.

The rearrangement links TRBV29-1 to TRBJ2-3, with a tentative D call TRBD1 (5 bases). V was shortened by 4 bases and J by 0 bases, with 8 bases between the two germline ends. Germline CDR1 is SQVTM and CDR2 is ANQGSEA. The CDR3 spans 13 residues. The CDR3 region is CSVVGASTDTQYF. Here the CDR3 DNA reads TGCAGCGTTGTTGGGGCTAGCACAGATACGCAGTATTTT.

V and J are TRBV4-3 and TRBJ1-6; D may be TRBD1 (5 bases). The germline CDR1 and CDR2 sequences are LGHNA and YSLEER. The CDR3 runs 13 residues. Trimming took off 1 base at V and 9 bases at J, with 7 bases between the two ends. CDR3 loop: CASSQGGGSPLHF. The CDR3 DNA follows: TGCGCCAGCAGCCAAGGGGGGGGTTCACCCCTCCACTTT.

The V gene is TRBV18, the J gene TRBJ1-1; D not certain. V lost 4 bases and J lost 1, with 13 bases in between. CDR1 is KGHSH, CDR2 LQKENI, per germline. The CDR3 has 15 residues. The CDR3 region has the DNA TGTGCCAGCTCACATATAGGAGTGGGGAACACTGAAGCTTTCTTT. Translated: CASSHIGVGNTEAFF.

The genes are TRBV18 and TRBJ2-3; no clear D gene. Germline CDR1 KGHSH, CDR2 LQKENI. V lost 3 bases, J lost 0 bases, and 10 bases lay in between. The CDR3 spans 15 residues. CDR3 protein: CASSPSTASTDTQYF. Here the CDR3 DNA reads TGTGCCAGCTCACCTTCGACTGCTAGCACAGATACGCAGTATTTT.

As for this clone: A read error may account for a junction end that differs from germline. The rearrangement uses TRBV30 and TRBJ1-2; TRBD1 agrees at 9 bases. CDR1 GTSNPN and CDR2 SVGIG come from the germline V gene (reference sequence). The CDR3 is 13 amino acids. CDR3 region: CAWSSATTGTGNF. CDR3 sequence (DNA): TGTGCCTGGAGTTCCGCGACCACCGGGACAGGGAACTTC.

The CDR3 sequence: CASSTSGFGSPLHF. The DNA for the CDR3 is TGTGCCAGCAGCACTTCAGGGTTCGGATCACCCCTCCACTTT. The V and J genes are TRBV7-3 and TRBJ1-6, with D possibly TRBD1 on 5 matching bases. V was clipped by 5 bases and J by 10 bases, with 15 bases between them. Germline V gives CDR1 SGHTA, CDR2 FQGTGA. The CDR3 is 14 amino acids.

The chain links TRBV5-1 to TRBJ2-5; TRBD2 agrees at 11 bases. This CDR3 spans 17 amino acids. The trim removed 0 bases at V and 4 bases at J, leaving 8 bases unmatched. CDR1 SGHRS and CDR2 YFSETQ come from the germline V gene. The CDR3 reads CASSLALAGGVGETQYF. Here the CDR3 DNA reads TGCGCCAGCAGCTTGGCTCTAGCGGGGGGTGTAGGAGAGACCCAGTACTTC.

The chain links TRBV6-5 to TRBJ1-6; D is ambiguous. The germline gives CDR1 MNHEY, CDR2 SVGAGI. The CDR3 length is 16 residues. V lost 2 bases and J 0 bases, leaving 8 bases between the germline ends. The CDR3 loop is CASSYRGGSYNSPLHF. CDR3 in DNA: TGTGCCAGCAGTTACCGGGGAGGCTCCTATAATTCACCCCTCCACTTT.

This sequence joins TRBV4-2 and TRBJ2-5; 11 bases map to TRBD2. CDR1 and CDR2 (germline): LGHNA, YNFKEQ. V was clipped by 2 bases and J by 7 bases; unmatched bases: 3. The CDR3 sequence is 14 residues long. CDR3 protein: CASSQTSGSVTQYF. For the CDR3, the DNA is TGTGCCAGCAGCCAAACTAGCGGGAGTGTGACCCAGTACTTC.

The chain uses TRBV6-5 and TRBJ1-2, with unresolved D. Per germline, CDR1 MNHEY and CDR2 SVGAGI. V lost 7 bases, J lost 2 bases, and 11 bases lay in between. The length of the CDR3 is 13 residues. The CDR3 bases are TGTGCCAGCAACTCTGACGGGAACTATGGCTACACCTTC. It encodes CASNSDGNYGYTF.

This rearrangement joins TRBV6-6 to TRBJ2-1; the match to TRBD1 covers 8 bases. Germline CDR1 MNHNY, CDR2 SVGAGI (reference sequence). Germline trimming cut 5 bases from V and 2 bases from J; bases unmatched to any gene: 11. This CDR3 region has 17 residues. CDR3 amino acids: CASSPNFDRGPYNEQFF. DNA of the CDR3: TGTGCCAGCAGTCCGAACTTCGACAGGGGTCCCTACAATGAGCAGTTCTTC.

The chain carries TRBV20-1 and TRBJ2-7, with 7 positions matching TRBD1. Germline V gene lookup returns CDR1 DFQATT and CDR2 SNEGSKA (reference sequence). This CDR3 comprises 11 residues. V lost 0 bases to trimming and J lost 9 bases; unmatched junction nucleotides: 2. CDR3 nucleotides: TGCAGTGCTAGAGATAACAGGGGGCAGTACTTC. Protein: CSARDNRGQYF.

The J gene is TRBJ2-7, the V gene TRBV3-1 (or the pseudogene TRBV3-2); 11 bases line up with TRBD2. J lost 2 bases, V lost 4 bases, and 10 bases had no gene match. Germline V gene data show CDR1 as LGHDT and CDR2 as YNNKEL (reference sequence). This CDR3 is built from 17 residues. This CDR3 reads CASSPPRTSGRAYEQYF. The CDR3 DNA sequence: TGTGCCAGCAGCCCCCCCCGAACTAGCGGGAGAGCCTACGAGCAGTACTTC.

The chain employs TRBV7-6 and TRBJ1-1; 11 bases align to TRBD1. Germline-derived CDR1 and CDR2 are SGHVS and FNYEAQ. CDR3 size: 15 residues. Trimming at V came to 4 bases and at J to 5 bases, leaving 6 bases not matched to a gene. The CDR3 nucleotides read TGTGCCAGCAGCTCCCGGGGGACAGGGGGTACTGAAGCTTTCTTT. Its translation: CASSSRGTGGTEAFF.

The CDR3 here is CASTFQDREKAFF. CDR3 sequence (DNA): TGTGCCAGCACCTTCCAGGACAGGGAAAAAGCTTTCTTT. This rearrangement joins TRBV6-5 to TRBJ1-1, with 8 bases matching TRBD1. The CDR3 is 13 residues long. Per the germline V gene, CDR1 is MNHEY and CDR2 is SVGAGI. With V trimmed by 7 bases and J by 9 bases, 10 bases remained unmatched.

This rearrangement joins TRBV3-1 (or the pseudogene TRBV3-2) to TRBJ1-2; 7 nucleotides align to TRBD1. Germline loops: CDR1 LGHDT, CDR2 YNNKEL (reference sequence). Trimming cost V 11 bases and J 7 bases; bases outside gene matches: 10. CDR3 length: 12 residues. CDR3 loop: CAAQQGNGGYTF. CDR3 sequence (DNA): TGTGCCGCCCAACAGGGGAATGGTGGCTACACCTTC.

The chain has TRBV11-2 and TRBJ2-1, with 7 bases identical to TRBD2. CDR1 SGHAT and CDR2 FQNNGV come from the germline V gene. V shed 3 bases, J shed 1 base, and the junction held 6 bases outside the gene matches. The CDR3 spans 16 residues. DNA for the CDR3: TGTGCCAGCAGCTTTATTACGGGAGGTTCCTACAATGAGCAGTTCTTC. Translation gives CASSFITGGSYNEQFF.

The chain has TRBV9 and TRBJ1-2; the D gene is possibly TRBD1 (5 bases). The length of the CDR3 is 13 residues. Germline V gene sequence: CDR1 SGDLS, CDR2 YYNGEE. Trimming took 7 bases from V and 6 from J, leaving 16 bases between them. The CDR3, as DNA: TGTGCCAGCTCCCGGACACCGGCGGATGGCTACACCTTC. It is translated as CASSRTPADGYTF.

The chain joins TRBV10-3 to TRBJ1-2; unclear D gene. CDR1 and CDR2 from the germline V gene are ENHRY and SYGVKD. V was trimmed by 6 bases and J by 9 bases, leaving 11 bases between them. This CDR3 has 11 amino acids. CDR3: CAIRATERYTF. DNA of the CDR3: TGTGCCATCAGAGCCACAGAGCGCTACACCTTC.